Listed below are T cell receptor beta chains from one sample, sequenced in a study of blood T cell repertoires in COVID-19. Generated by immunoSEQ multiplex PCR, the TCRdb table keeps only in-frame clones and is missing some. Among approximately 210,000 clones listed, about 91% were seen once. The sequencing input was PBMCs or T cells enriched from blood (not recorded which). These receptors all stem from a woman aged 45 to 65 with acute COVID-19. The CDR3 runs from the conserved cysteine through the conserved F or W. The D gene is left open where the match is weak. Clone size, where shown, is once, few, many, or a class for clones that have expanded.

CASSEIPLAGALNEQFF	TGTGCCAGCAGTGAAATCCCCCTAGCGGGAGCCCTCAATGAGCAGTTCTTC	-	TRBV6-1	TRBD2	TRBJ2-1
CASSFREEQYF	TGTGCCAGCTCCTTTCGGGAGGAGCAGTACTTC	-	TRBV18	-	TRBJ2-7
CATKAAASGVNEQFF	TGTGCCACCAAAGCGGCGGCTAGCGGGGTCAATGAGCAGTTCTTC	-	TRBV19	TRBD2	TRBJ2-1
CASSTQGGGKGYTF	TGTGCCAGCAGCACCCAGGGCGGGGGGAAAGGCTACACCTTC	-	TRBV9	-	TRBJ1-2
CASSLGASGQSYEQYF	TGTGCCAGCAGCCTCGGGGCTAGCGGGCAATCCTACGAGCAGTACTTC	-	TRBV5-6	TRBD2	TRBJ2-7
CASSDPGTGKLGAFF	TGTGCCAGCAGTGATCCCGGGACAGGGAAACTCGGAGCTTTCTTT	-	TRBV25-1	TRBD1	TRBJ1-1
CASSRDGTGTYGYTF	TGTGCCAGCAGCCGCGACGGGACAGGGACCTATGGCTACACCTTC	-	TRBV7-8	TRBD1	TRBJ1-2
CSARGQGQLRLFF	TGCAGTGCTCGTGGACAGGGCCAACTGCGGCTGTTTTTT	-	TRBV20-1	TRBD1	TRBJ1-4
CASKGQWNYGYTF	TGTGCCAGTAAGGGACAGTGGAACTATGGCTACACCTTC	once	TRBV19	TRBD1	TRBJ1-2
CASRTSGSKNIQYF	TGTGCCAGCAGGACTAGCGGATCTAAAAACATTCAGTACTTC	-	TRBV6-5	TRBD2	TRBJ2-4
CASSIWLQGGYEKLFF	TGTGCCAGTAGTATTTGGCTCCAGGGGGGTTACGAAAAACTGTTTTTT	-	TRBV19	TRBD1	TRBJ1-4
CASSPGWDYEQYF	TGTGCCAGCAGCCCGGGGTGGGACTACGAGCAGTACTTC	once	TRBV6-5	-	TRBJ2-7
CASSLLDSREETQYF	TGTGCCAGCAGTTTATTGGACAGCCGGGAAGAGACCCAGTACTTC	-	TRBV27	-	TRBJ2-5
CASSSAWGQGFGYTF	TGTGCCAGCAGCTCGGCCTGGGGACAGGGTTTTGGCTACACCTTC	-	TRBV5-4	TRBD1	TRBJ1-2
CASRVQVGNYGYTF	TGCGCCAGCAGAGTCCAGGTCGGTAACTATGGCTACACCTTC	-	TRBV5-1	-	TRBJ1-2
CASSAGRAFGTDTQYF	TGTGCCAGCAGCGCAGGGAGGGCCTTTGGCACAGATACGCAGTATTTT	-	TRBV9	TRBD2	TRBJ2-3
CASSLGGTARRVMNTEAFF	TGTGCCAGCAGCTTGGGAGGGACAGCGAGGCGGGTAATGAACACTGAAGCTTTCTTT	-	TRBV5-4	TRBD1	TRBJ1-1
CASSYSGTEKNIQYF	TGTGCCAGCAGCTATTCCGGGACAGAGAAAAACATTCAGTACTTC	-	TRBV7-2	TRBD1	TRBJ2-4
CASSQSNQPQHF	TGTGCCAGCAGCCAGTCCAATCAGCCCCAGCATTTT	-	TRBV6-5	-	TRBJ1-5
CASSYSTSGSSDTQYF	TGTGCCAGCAGTTACTCGACTAGCGGGAGTTCGGATACGCAGTATTTT	-	TRBV6-5	TRBD2	TRBJ2-3
CASSRTLSSYNEQFF	TGTGCCAGCAGCCGGACTTTGAGCTCCTACAATGAGCAGTTCTTC	-	TRBV25-1	-	TRBJ2-1
CASSIGGLAGSTDTQYF	TGTGCCAGTAGTATAGGAGGACTAGCGGGGAGCACAGATACGCAGTATTTT	once	TRBV19	TRBD2	TRBJ2-3
CASSLPPRTGELFF	TGTGCCAGCAGCCTCCCCCCGAGGACCGGGGAGCTGTTTTTT	-	TRBV7-2	-	TRBJ2-2
CASSPGDRSSGNTIYF	TGTGCCAGTAGTCCTGGGGACAGAAGCTCTGGAAACACCATATATTTT	-	TRBV19	TRBD1	TRBJ1-3
CASREGQGLNSPLHF	TGTGCCAGCAGGGAGGGACAGGGGCTTAATTCACCCCTCCACTTT	-	TRBV6-5	TRBD1	TRBJ1-6
CASSRRQGGEKLFF	TGTGCCAGCAGCAGGCGGCAGGGTGGGGAAAAACTGTTTTTT	-	TRBV7-2	-	TRBJ1-4
CASSLGAGQIFYGYTF	TGTGCCAGCAGCTTGGGGGCGGGACAGATATTCTATGGCTACACCTTC	-	TRBV5-6	TRBD1	TRBJ1-2
CSASGGRGGRSYEQYF	TGCAGTGCTAGTGGCGGTCGGGGAGGGAGGTCCTACGAGCAGTACTTC	-	TRBV20-1	TRBD2	TRBJ2-7
CASSRLAAEQFF	TGTGCCAGCAGTCGACTAGCGGCTGAGCAGTTCTTC	-	TRBV28	TRBD2	TRBJ2-1
CASSMDRVNTEAFF	TGTGCCAGTAGTATGGACAGGGTGAACACTGAAGCTTTCTTT	-	TRBV19	TRBD1	TRBJ1-1
CASSLVGLALYNEQFF	TGTGCCAGCAGCTTAGTGGGACTAGCACTTTACAATGAGCAGTTCTTC	-	TRBV11-2	TRBD2	TRBJ2-1
CASSLMRPGELFF	TGTGCCAGTAGCCTGATGAGACCCGGGGAGCTGTTTTTT	-	TRBV12-3/TRBV12-4	-	TRBJ2-2
CASSLRRPGEQYF	TGTGCCAGCAGTTTACGGCGGCCCGGAGAGCAGTACTTC	-	TRBV28	-	TRBJ2-7
CASSLADYEQYF	TGTGCCAGCAGCTTGGCAGACTACGAGCAGTACTTC	-	TRBV5-5	-	TRBJ2-7
CASSLDRGTREQYF	TGTGCCAGCAGCTTGGACAGGGGGACGAGAGAGCAGTACTTC	-	TRBV7-2	TRBD1	TRBJ2-7
CATSDRGGYQPQHF	TGTGCCACCAGCGACAGGGGGGGCTACCAGCCCCAGCATTTT	-	TRBV15	TRBD1	TRBJ1-5
CASTRGRGTSGNTIYF	TGTGCCAGCACTCGGGGGAGGGGGACCTCTGGAAACACCATATATTTT	-	TRBV11-2	-	TRBJ1-3
CAVTSTDTQYF	TGTGCTGTTACTAGCACAGATACGCAGTATTTT	-	TRBV28	-	TRBJ2-3
CASSLRTHAGNTIYF	TGTGCCAGCAGCTTACGGACACACGCTGGAAACACCATATATTTT	-	TRBV7-9	-	TRBJ1-3
CASSPDSYEQYF	TGCGCCAGCAGCCCTGACAGCTACGAGCAGTACTTC	-	TRBV5-1	-	TRBJ2-7
CASSEAGGGADTQYF	TGTGCCAGCAGTGAAGCGGGAGGGGGGGCAGATACGCAGTATTTT	-	TRBV2	-	TRBJ2-3
CASRGTGNEQFF	TGTGCCAGCAGGGGGACAGGAAATGAGCAGTTCTTC	once	TRBV2	TRBD1	TRBJ2-1
CASSNQIRMNTEAFF	TGTGCCAGCAGCAACCAAATCAGGATGAACACTGAAGCTTTCTTT	few	TRBV5-4	-	TRBJ1-1
CASSQLTGQGAGSEKLFF	TGCGCCAGCAGCCAGCTAACTGGACAGGGGGCTGGAAGTGAAAAACTGTTTTTT	-	TRBV4-3	TRBD1	TRBJ1-4
CASSSLLDTEAFF	TGTGCCAGCAGCTCCCTATTAGACACTGAAGCTTTCTTT	-	TRBV7-3	-	TRBJ1-1